The rows below give T cell receptor beta chains drawn from one sample of a study of cytomegalovirus exposure and HLA in healthy donors. The table came from immunoSEQ multiplex PCR; TCRdb's copy has only in-frame clones and leaves some out. The top ten clones hold around 6.6% of a sample with about 150,000 clones, 65% to 85% of them seen once. The sample was PBMCs. These receptors originate from a male donor in good health and CMV-seropositive. CDR3s include the opening cysteine and the closing phenylalanine or tryptophan. The order of the fields is clone size, D gene, V gene, J gene, CDR3 DNA, CDR3 protein. A D gene is named only where the DNA matches it firmly. Size values are once, few and many counts, or a class for expanded clones, and some rows have none.

size: NA; D: TRBD2; V: TRBV11-2; J: TRBJ2-5; DNA: TGTGCCAGCAGCCCGCTAGCGGATCAAGAGACCCAGTACTTC; CDR3: CASSPLADQETQYF
size: many; D: NA; V: TRBV19; J: TRBJ2-7; DNA: TGTGCCAGTAGTAGGGGGGTGGACACCGACCCCTACGAGCAGTACTTC; CDR3: CASSRGVDTDPYEQYF
size: NA; D: TRBD1; V: TRBV5-1; J: TRBJ2-7; DNA: TGCGCCAGCAGCTTGGGGCAGACAGGGCGCGAGCAGTACTTC; CDR3: CASSLGQTGREQYF
size: NA; D: NA; V: TRBV5-4; J: TRBJ2-7; DNA: TGTGCCAGCAGCTTTTATAGCCAATACGAGCAGTACTTC; CDR3: CASSFYSQYEQYF
size: NA; D: NA; V: TRBV7-8; J: TRBJ2-4; DNA: TGTGCCAGCAGCTTAGCGCAAGGGACACAAAACATTCAGTACTTC; CDR3: CASSLAQGTQNIQYF
size: NA; D: NA; V: TRBV7-8; J: TRBJ1-1; DNA: TGTGCCAGCAGCTTAGTTGGTCTTGCGAGTAGCACTGAAGCTTTCTTT; CDR3: CASSLVGLASSTEAFF
size: NA; D: NA; V: TRBV5-1; J: TRBJ2-3; DNA: TGCGCCAGCAGCTTGGAGCGGACCACAGATACGCAGTATTTT; CDR3: CASSLERTTDTQYF
size: NA; D: TRBD2; V: TRBV27; J: TRBJ2-1; DNA: TGTGCCAGCAGTTTATCGGGGACTAGCGGGGTCAGCTCCTACAATGAGCAGTTCTTC; CDR3: CASSLSGTSGVSSYNEQFF
size: NA; D: NA; V: TRBV7-2; J: TRBJ1-2; DNA: TGTGCCAGCAGCTCCGCCGGGACACTTAACTATGGCTACACCTTC; CDR3: CASSSAGTLNYGYTF
size: NA; D: TRBD1; V: TRBV7-3; J: TRBJ2-2; DNA: TGTGCCAGCAGCCCTTTCCGGACCGGGACAGCTCGCGGGGAGCTGTTTTTT; CDR3: CASSPFRTGTARGELFF
size: NA; D: NA; V: TRBV7-6; J: TRBJ2-5; DNA: TGTGCCAGCAGCGTCTATACAGGGAGGGGAGAGACCCAGTACTTC; CDR3: CASSVYTGRGETQYF
size: NA; D: NA; V: TRBV29-1; J: TRBJ2-6; DNA: TGCAGCGTTCAGATGGCCAACGTCCTGACTTTC; CDR3: CSVQMANVLTF
size: NA; D: NA; V: TRBV11-2; J: TRBJ2-7; DNA: TGTGCCAGCAGCTTGGGACTTGTAATCTACGAGCAGTACTTC; CDR3: CASSLGLVIYEQYF
size: few; D: TRBD1; V: TRBV27; J: TRBJ2-7; DNA: TGTGCCAGCAGTGACCAGGACAGGGAATCGGGGGAGCAGTACTTC; CDR3: CASSDQDRESGEQYF
size: NA; D: TRBD2; V: TRBV11-3; J: TRBJ2-1; DNA: TGTGCCAGCAGTACCGAGCGGCGGGAGGTGAAGTTCTTC; CDR3: CASSTERREVKFF
size: NA; D: TRBD2; V: TRBV6-5; J: TRBJ2-1; DNA: TGTGCCAGCAGTCTAGCGGGGTGGGACAATGAGCAGTTCTTC; CDR3: CASSLAGWDNEQFF
size: NA; D: NA; V: TRBV28; J: TRBJ1-6; DNA: TGTGCCAGCAGTGGAGCCCAAGGGGATTCACCCCTCCACTTT; CDR3: CASSGAQGDSPLHF
size: NA; D: NA; V: TRBV11-2; J: TRBJ2-5; DNA: TGTGCCAGCAGCCCCTTCAGCGTTCGGAAACTCCAAGAGACCCAGTACTTC; CDR3: CASSPFSVRKLQETQYF
size: NA; D: TRBD2; V: TRBV5-4; J: TRBJ2-1; DNA: TGTGCCAGCAGCTTTAGCGGGAGGGCCAACAATGAGCAGTTCTTC; CDR3: CASSFSGRANNEQFF
size: NA; D: NA; V: TRBV14; J: TRBJ2-1; DNA: TGTGCCAGCAGCCAAGAGAGGGCGGGTGAGCAGTTCTTC; CDR3: CASSQERAGEQFF
size: few; D: NA; V: TRBV19; J: TRBJ2-7; DNA: TGTGCCAGTAGCTTGAAAGGACGCTCGGGGGAGCAGTACTTC; CDR3: CASSLKGRSGEQYF
size: NA; D: TRBD1; V: TRBV13; J: TRBJ2-7; DNA: TGTGCCAGCAGCTCAGCCGGTTCTTCCGGGACAGAAGCCTACGAGCAGTACTTC; CDR3: CASSSAGSSGTEAYEQYF
size: few; D: TRBD1; V: TRBV6-5; J: TRBJ1-6; DNA: TGTGCCAGCAGTTACGTGGGACAGGGGAATTCACCCCTCCACTTT; CDR3: CASSYVGQGNSPLHF
size: NA; D: TRBD1; V: TRBV2; J: TRBJ1-3; DNA: TGTGCCAGGGGGACAGGGGTTTCTGGAAACACCATATATTTT; CDR3: CARGTGVSGNTIYF
size: NA; D: NA; V: TRBV5-5; J: TRBJ1-1; DNA: TGTGCCAGCAGCTTGCTTAGCTCAGCGGTTGAAGCTTTCTTT; CDR3: CASSLLSSAVEAFF
size: NA; D: NA; V: TRBV20-1; J: TRBJ1-1; DNA: TGCAGTGCTAGAGTCCAAGAAGCTTTCTTT; CDR3: CSARVQEAFF
size: NA; D: TRBD2; V: TRBV5-4; J: TRBJ2-3; DNA: TGTGCCAGCAGCTCTCCGACTAGCGGGAGGGTTGATACGCAGTATTTT; CDR3: CASSSPTSGRVDTQYF
size: NA; D: TRBD1; V: TRBV7-9; J: TRBJ1-1; DNA: TGTTCCAGCAGCTTAGTTAGGACAGGGAACACTGAAGCTTTCTTT; CDR3: CSSSLVRTGNTEAFF
size: NA; D: NA; V: TRBV2; J: TRBJ1-2; DNA: TGTGCCAGCAGTACCAGAAACGTCTATGGCTACACCTTC; CDR3: CASSTRNVYGYTF
size: NA; D: NA; V: TRBV11-2; J: TRBJ2-5; DNA: TGTGCCAGCAGCTTAGGCGCAGGGTACCAAGAGACCCAGTACTTC; CDR3: CASSLGAGYQETQYF
size: NA; D: TRBD2; V: TRBV28; J: TRBJ2-7; DNA: TGTGCCAGCAGTCACCGGCGGGAGTACTCCTACGAGCAGTACTTC; CDR3: CASSHRREYSYEQYF
size: NA; D: TRBD2; V: TRBV19; J: TRBJ2-1; DNA: TGTGCCAGTAGTATAGTTAGCGGGAGGTTAAATGAGCAGTTCTTC; CDR3: CASSIVSGRLNEQFF
size: NA; D: TRBD1; V: TRBV7-8; J: TRBJ1-6; DNA: TGTGCCAGCAGCCCACAGGGGGCAATTTCACCCCTCCACTTT; CDR3: CASSPQGAISPLHF
size: NA; D: NA; V: TRBV27; J: TRBJ1-6; DNA: TGTGCCAGTACCGGACAGTTTAATTCACCCCTCCACTTT; CDR3: CASTGQFNSPLHF
size: few; D: TRBD1; V: TRBV6-4; J: TRBJ1-3; DNA: TGTGCCAGCAGTGAAGAAGGGGGCCAGGGAAACACCATATATTTT; CDR3: CASSEEGGQGNTIYF
size: NA; D: TRBD2; V: TRBV28; J: TRBJ2-3; DNA: TGTGCCAGCAGTGGGTCGGACGCGGGAGGAGGGGATACGCAGTATTTT; CDR3: CASSGSDAGGGDTQYF
size: NA; D: NA; V: TRBV14; J: TRBJ2-2; DNA: TGTGCCAGCAGCCAAGATCTTTGGGCTCCGAGCACCGGGGAGCTGTTTTTT; CDR3: CASSQDLWAPSTGELFF
size: NA; D: NA; V: TRBV6-5; J: TRBJ1-6; DNA: TGTGCCAGCAGGGGGAGCACAGGGAAAAATTCACCCCTCCACTTT; CDR3: CASRGSTGKNSPLHF
size: NA; D: NA; V: TRBV7-9; J: TRBJ1-4; DNA: TGTGCCAGCAGCTCGGGGGGTGGTTCTGATGAAAAACTGTTTTTT; CDR3: CASSSGGGSDEKLFF
size: NA; D: TRBD2; V: TRBV7-9; J: TRBJ2-2; DNA: TGTGCCAGCAGCTTATTCTTCTCGGTTGCGGGAGCGAACACCGGGGAGCTGTTTTTT; CDR3: CASSLFFSVAGANTGELFF
size: NA; D: NA; V: TRBV11-2; J: TRBJ1-3; DNA: TGTGCCAGCAGCTTAGTCACGCGGGTTTCGGGAAACACCATATATTTT; CDR3: CASSLVTRVSGNTIYF
size: NA; D: NA; V: TRBV5-1; J: TRBJ1-4; DNA: TGCGCCAGCAGCCCCACCCCAGGGTACAAACTGTTTTTT; CDR3: CASSPTPGYKLFF
size: once; D: NA; V: TRBV6-5; J: TRBJ1-3; DNA: TGTGCCAGCAGTTACTCTGGGAGTTACTCTGGAAACACCATATATTTT; CDR3: CASSYSGSYSGNTIYF
size: NA; D: NA; V: TRBV5-6; J: TRBJ1-4; DNA: TGTGCCAGCAGCCGTAATGAAAAACTGTTTTTT; CDR3: CASSRNEKLFF
size: NA; D: NA; V: TRBV19; J: TRBJ2-7; DNA: TGTGCCAGTACGCAGGGCTACGAGCAGTACTTC; CDR3: CASTQGYEQYF
size: NA; D: TRBD2; V: TRBV19; J: TRBJ2-2; DNA: TGTGCCAGTAGTAGACGACTAGCGGGAGGGCTTGTCGGGGAGCTGTTTTTT; CDR3: CASSRRLAGGLVGELFF
size: NA; D: NA; V: TRBV28; J: TRBJ1-5; DNA: TGTGCCAGCAGTTGGGAGGGCAATCAGCCCCAGCATTTT; CDR3: CASSWEGNQPQHF
size: NA; D: NA; V: TRBV28; J: TRBJ1-2; DNA: TGTGCCACAAACCCTACAGCTAACTATGGCTACACCTTC; CDR3: CATNPTANYGYTF
size: NA; D: TRBD1; V: TRBV13; J: TRBJ2-1; DNA: TGTGCCAGCACCGAACAGGGGGCTGTCTCCTACAATGAGCAGTTCTTC; CDR3: CASTEQGAVSYNEQFF
size: NA; D: NA; V: TRBV30; J: TRBJ1-2; DNA: TGTGCCTGGAGTAAACAGGGTGCCTATGGCTACACCTTC; CDR3: CAWSKQGAYGYTF
size: NA; D: TRBD2; V: TRBV6-4; J: TRBJ2-1; DNA: TGTGCCAGCAGTTGGACTAGCGGGGCTAATGAGCAGTTCTTC; CDR3: CASSWTSGANEQFF
size: few; D: NA; V: TRBV9; J: TRBJ1-6; DNA: TGTGCCAGCAGCGTAGCACCCGGGAATTCACCCCTCCACTTT; CDR3: CASSVAPGNSPLHF
size: NA; D: NA; V: TRBV6-5; J: TRBJ1-2; DNA: TGTGCCAGCAGTTTACATACAGGAGACTATGGCTACACCTTC; CDR3: CASSLHTGDYGYTF
size: NA; D: NA; V: TRBV2; J: TRBJ2-1; DNA: TGTGCCAGCAGTGGGGCCGGAGGGCCCACCTACAATGAGCAGTTCTTC; CDR3: CASSGAGGPTYNEQFF